This T cell receptor (beta chain) was found in a study of blood T cell repertoires in COVID-19. Study background: Collection of acute and convalescent COVID-19 samples took place in the United States, Italy and Spain. In each case, the material was cDNA or gDNA derived from T cells, B-cell-depleted T cells, or PBMCs.

Per the authors' pipeline: Quantification of nucleated cells was approximated via reference gene primer amplification. Profiling relied on immunoSEQ multiplex PCR, and the TCRdb table lists in-frame clones only, not all of them. V, J and clone size derive from that table, while D and trimming were established from the DNA sequence. The table shows approximately 190,000 clones, with around 84% occurring only once. The CDR3 is made up of 15 amino acids. V lost 5 bases and J lost 7, with 21 bases in between. Per the germline V gene, CDR1 is LGHNA and CDR2 is YSLEER. The TCR originated in a man aged 25 to 45 with active or convalescent COVID-19. V gene TRBV4-3 combines with J gene TRBJ2-7; a weak D match, TRBD2 (5 bases). The sequenced sample consisted of peripheral blood. The CDR3 nucleotides read TGCGCCAGCAGCAGCGGACTGGTGGGGTTCTCTGAGCAGTACTTC. It codes for CASSSGLVGFSEQYF.